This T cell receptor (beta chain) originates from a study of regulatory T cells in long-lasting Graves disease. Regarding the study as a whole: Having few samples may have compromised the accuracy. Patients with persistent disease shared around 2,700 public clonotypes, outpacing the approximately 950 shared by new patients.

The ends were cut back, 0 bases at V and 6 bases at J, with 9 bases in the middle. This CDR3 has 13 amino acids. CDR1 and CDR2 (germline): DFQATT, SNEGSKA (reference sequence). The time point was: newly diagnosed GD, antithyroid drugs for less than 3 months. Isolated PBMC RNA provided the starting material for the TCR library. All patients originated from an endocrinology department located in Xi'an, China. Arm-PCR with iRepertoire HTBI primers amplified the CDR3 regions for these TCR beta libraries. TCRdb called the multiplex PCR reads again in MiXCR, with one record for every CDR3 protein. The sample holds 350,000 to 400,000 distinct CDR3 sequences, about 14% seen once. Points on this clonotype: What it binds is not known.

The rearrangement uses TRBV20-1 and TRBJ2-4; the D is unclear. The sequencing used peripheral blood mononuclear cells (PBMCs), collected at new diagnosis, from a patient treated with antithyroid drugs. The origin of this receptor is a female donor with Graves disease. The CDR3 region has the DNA TGCAGTGCTAGAGATCGTAAGGGAAACATTCAGTACTTC. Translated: CSARDRKGNIQYF.